This T cell receptor (beta chain) was sequenced for a study of cytomegalovirus exposure and HLA in healthy donors. About the study: Early released data had about 80 million unique TCRs, all coming from HLA-typed donors.

The PCR contained 60 Vbeta and 13 Jbeta primers. Only in-frame clones appear in the TCRdb table, and some are missing; sequencing was by immunoSEQ multiplex PCR. The sample records about 110,000 clones, around 77% being singletons. Notes on this clone: Its antigen is not identified.

The study's findings and limits: A later analysis found common viral pathogens apparently linked to several of the most significant clusters.

Germline lookup yields CDR1 SGHTA and CDR2 FQGTGA. The CDR3 contains 15 residues. V shed 5 bases and J shed 2 bases, with 16 bases lying between them. The chain recombines TRBV7-3 with TRBJ2-7; weak D call: TRBD1 (6 bases). What was sequenced was PBMCs. The clonotype comes from a woman under 40 in good health and CMV-seropositive. The CDR3 sequence is CASSQAGALPYEQYF. Here the CDR3 DNA reads TGTGCCAGCAGCCAGGCAGGGGCGCTACCCTACGAGCAGTACTTC.